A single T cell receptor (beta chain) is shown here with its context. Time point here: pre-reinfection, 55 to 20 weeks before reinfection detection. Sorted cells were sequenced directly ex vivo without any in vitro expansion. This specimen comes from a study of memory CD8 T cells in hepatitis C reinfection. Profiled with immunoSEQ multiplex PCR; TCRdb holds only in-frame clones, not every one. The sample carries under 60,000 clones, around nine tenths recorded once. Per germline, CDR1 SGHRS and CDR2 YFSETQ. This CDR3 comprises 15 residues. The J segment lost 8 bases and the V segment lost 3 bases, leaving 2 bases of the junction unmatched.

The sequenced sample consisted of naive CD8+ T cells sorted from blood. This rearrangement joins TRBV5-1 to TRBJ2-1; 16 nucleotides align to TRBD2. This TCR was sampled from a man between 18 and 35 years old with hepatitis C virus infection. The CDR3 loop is CASSWGTSGGDEQFF. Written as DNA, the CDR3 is TGCGCCAGCAGCTGGGGGACTAGCGGGGGGGATGAGCAGTTCTTC.